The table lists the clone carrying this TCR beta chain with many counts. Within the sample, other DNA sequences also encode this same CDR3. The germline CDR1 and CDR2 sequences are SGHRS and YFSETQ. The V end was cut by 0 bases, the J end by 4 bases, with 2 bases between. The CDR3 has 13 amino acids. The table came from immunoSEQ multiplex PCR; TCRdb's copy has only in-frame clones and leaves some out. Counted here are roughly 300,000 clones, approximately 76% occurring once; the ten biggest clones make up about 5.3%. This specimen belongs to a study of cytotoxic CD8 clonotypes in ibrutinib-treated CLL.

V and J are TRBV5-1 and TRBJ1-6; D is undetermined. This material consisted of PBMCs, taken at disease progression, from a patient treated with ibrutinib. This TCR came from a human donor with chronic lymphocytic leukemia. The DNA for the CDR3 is TGCGCCAGCAGCTTGGATTATAATTCACCCCTCCACTTT. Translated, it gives CASSLDYNSPLHF. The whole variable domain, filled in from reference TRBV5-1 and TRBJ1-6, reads KAGVTQTPRYLIKTRGQQVTLSCSPISGHRSVSWYQQTPGQGLQFLFEYFSETQRNKGNFPGRFSGRQFSNSRSEMNVSTLELGDSALYLCASSLDYNSPLHFGNGTRLTVT.